This T cell receptor beta chain was retrieved from a study of T cells in Graves' hyperthyroidism and ophthalmopathy. Study outcomes and limitations: Also found in blood were most expanded thyroid clonotypes above 0.001.

Pregnant or lactating patients were excluded, as were those with uncontrolled infection or other autoimmune disease. Clinicians diagnosed patients from clinical symptoms, serum thyroxine and TRAb, thyroid ultrasound and orbital computed tomography. This clonotype showed up many times. As yet, its antigen is unknown. Regions amplified from RNA transcripts were the TCR beta CDR3 regions. TCR CDR3 regions were first amplified by RT-PCR with HTBI primers. TCRdb called the multiplex PCR reads again in MiXCR, with one record for every CDR3 protein. The table lists around 290,000 distinct CDR3 sequences, 12% to 15% of them singletons. The sequencing sample was made of blood. The sequence was obtained from a woman aged 40 to 50 with Graves' hyperthyroidism.

The CDR3 loop reads CASSPSGRATGELFF. Written as DNA, the CDR3 is TGTGCCAGCAGTCCTAGCGGGAGGGCCACCGGGGAGCTGTTTTTT. V is TRBV12-3 or TRBV12-4 and J is TRBJ2-2; 12 nucleotides match TRBD2. The V gene end was trimmed by 5 bases and the J gene end by 4 bases; junction bases not matched to a gene: 2. The CDR3 totals 15 residues.